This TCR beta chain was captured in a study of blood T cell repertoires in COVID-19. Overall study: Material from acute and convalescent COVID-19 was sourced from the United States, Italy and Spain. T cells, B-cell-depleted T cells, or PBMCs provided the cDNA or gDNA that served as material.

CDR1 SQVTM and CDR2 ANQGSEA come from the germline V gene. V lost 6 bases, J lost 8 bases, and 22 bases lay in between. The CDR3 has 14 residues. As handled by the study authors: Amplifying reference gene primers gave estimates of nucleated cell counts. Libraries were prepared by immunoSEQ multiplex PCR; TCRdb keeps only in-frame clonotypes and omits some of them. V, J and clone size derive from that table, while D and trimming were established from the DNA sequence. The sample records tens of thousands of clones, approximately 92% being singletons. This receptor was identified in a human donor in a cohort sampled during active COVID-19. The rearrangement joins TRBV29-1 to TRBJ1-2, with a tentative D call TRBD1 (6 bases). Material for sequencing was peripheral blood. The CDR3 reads CSVWYARGFEGYTF. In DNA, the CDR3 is TGCAGCGTGTGGTACGCCAGGGGATTCGAAGGCTACACCTTC. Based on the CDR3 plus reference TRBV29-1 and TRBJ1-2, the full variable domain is SAVISQKPSRDICQRGTSLTIQCQVDSQVTMMFWYRQQPGQSLTLIATANQGSEATYESGFVIDKFPISRPNLTFSTLTVSNMSPEDSSIYLCSVWYARGFEGYTFGSGTRLTVV.